This T cell receptor beta chain was sequenced in a study of cytomegalovirus exposure and HLA in healthy donors (dated by TCRdb to about 2017). About the investigation overall: An earlier analysis of 587 of the donors reported 276 Gb of sequence data and 100 million to 120 million unique TCR beta sequences obtained from roughly 180 million T cells. An early release that covered about 600 HLA-typed donors contained about 290 gigabases of sequencing data and 75 million to 100 million unique TCR sequences. Among the roughly 430 genotyped donors, approximately 76% belonged to the genetic ancestry cluster associated with self-reported Caucasian donors. The study was designed to test whether signatures of past pathogen exposure could be identified by cataloging public T cell receptors. The study profiled the T cell repertoires of about 720 subjects by immunosequencing and related them to cytomegalovirus serostatus. Along with the roughly 670-subject first cohort, a separate validation cohort of 120 different subjects was used. High-throughput TCR immunosequencing, statistical association of individual TCRs with disease status, and machine learning were combined to predict cytomegalovirus infection status. A later analysis re-analyzed previously published TCR beta repertoires from approximately 700 donors and added high-resolution HLA genotyping to study TCR occurrence patterns. Rather than drawing on any new phenotypic data, the later analysis identified candidate immune exposures from TCR beta sequences and the way those sequences occurred across donors. To decide whether each TCR beta V gene segment behaved as functional or pseudogenic, an earlier analysis of some 600 of the donors relied on high-throughput TCR beta sequencing. Alongside the repertoire data, information on donor age, sex, ethnicity and CMV serostatus was compiled. A later genetic analysis took genome-wide SNP genotypes for about three fifths of the 666 donors and used that subset as a discovery cohort. Every repertoire in the discovery cohort had been generated on one and the same sequencing platform. Both class I and class II loci were covered by HLA typing, at four-digit resolution. The number of typed donors differed by locus: about 629-640 for A, B, C, DRB1 and DQB1; approximately 530 for DQA1; over 600 for DPA1; and 400 to 480 for DPB1. Roughly 5 DR-DQ haplotypes were handled as single units for association and clustering, since linkage in the cohort was strong. Among some 400 genotyped donors of the cohort, an average of around 220,000 unique TCR beta nucleotide sequences was sequenced per donor, of which 15% to 20% were non-productive. Broad study findings and their caveats: In the study, some 180 TCR beta chains were listed as associated with cytomegalovirus. A later genetic analysis reported fewer N-insertions in productive TCRs among donors in an Asian-associated ancestry cluster than the approximately 700-donor mean. In a later analysis, the rate of TCR association differed among HLA loci, with DRB1 alleles having the most associated TCRs and HLA-C alleles having the fewest. In a later genetic analysis, a missense DCLRE1C variant was associated with V-gene and J-gene trimming of TCR beta chains, and the association was replicated in an independent cohort. Because the 87-base-pair reads could not distinguish some IMGT-functional V segments, including TRBV6-2 and TRBV6-3, those segments were excluded. Because HLA typing was missing for some donors at each locus, association tests included only the typed subset. The classifier was reported to diagnose cytomegalovirus status with high specificity and sensitivity in both the original and validation cohorts. Across donors, most TCR sequences were observed very rarely, whereas some public TCRs were present in many individuals. A later analysis reported that several top co-occurrence clusters appeared linked to parvovirus B19, influenza, CMV and Epstein-Barr virus. Sequencing depth was assumed to be roughly uniform across donors in the presence/absence analyses, though that assumption may not hold. This cohort had only TCR beta chains sequenced, and the lack of alpha or paired-chain data limited which features could be detected. Linkage disequilibrium might explain the correlated functional status among segregating V segments, but an unknown experimental factor could not be ruled out. The earlier analysis of 450 to 700 of the donors excluded over 15 rarely observed V segments, including chromosome 9 orphons, because counts were too low. Most CMV-associated TCR beta chains appeared to be HLA-restricted in a later analysis, and the HLA associations seemed to be driven largely by CMV exposure. The authors suggested that the approach could potentially be extended to other disease states and immunological phenotypes. Three of the identified cytomegalovirus-associated TCR beta chains were confirmed in vitro to be specific for cytomegalovirus antigens. Immune exposure information for the cohort was limited to CMV serostatus. The sequencing pipeline was judged likely to have produced a cluster of highly shared sequence variants as a technical artifact. When HLA alleles, especially DR and DQ, strongly co-occurred, attributing TCR associations to individual alleles was difficult. In a later analysis, HLA-associated TCR beta chains were found to be more clonally expanded and to have lower generation probabilities than equally common non-associated chains. A further reported finding was that TCR beta sequences accurately predicted the HLA-A and HLA-B alleles for most subjects in the first cohort. In a later analysis, some 17,000 TCR beta sequences were associated with specific HLA alleles at a false discovery rate of 0.05. In an earlier analysis of 450 to 750 of the donors, most TCR beta V segments appeared in productive rearrangements about 90% or about 30% of the time, broadly matching IMGT annotations.

The library was built by means of the immunoSEQ multiplex PCR assay. The multiplex PCR relied on a mix of 60 forward primers for TCR Vbeta segments and 13 reverse primers for TCR Jbeta segments. The CDR3 region of rearranged TCR beta genes was amplified from genomic DNA by a multiplex PCR assay. Amplified TCR beta libraries were sequenced as 87-base-pair reads on the Illumina HiSeq System. The paper's data handling went like this. A later analysis counted about 80 million unique TCR beta chains across the 666 repertoires, and around 12 million of these chains were shared by at least two donors. Raw reads were error-corrected and collapsed into unique sequences by a nearest-neighbor algorithm in which closely related sequences were merged to remove PCR and sequencing errors. V, D and J gene segments were assigned by aligning CDR3 sequences to IMGT reference sequences. Each retained sequence needed at least a six-nucleotide match to both a V gene segment and a J gene segment. A rearrangement counted as productive if the CDR3 had no stop codons and remained in frame with V and J, and every other rearrangement counted as non-productive. CDR3 was defined according to IMGT convention as the region running from the second conserved V-encoded cysteine to the conserved J-encoded phenylalanine. In an earlier analysis of just under 600 of the donors, sequences lacking an unambiguous match to a single V gene segment were excluded. In an earlier analysis of approximately 610 of the donors, V segments were called functional above 56.7% productive rearrangements and were called segregating when the between-donor standard deviation exceeded 5%. A statistical classification framework was developed to diagnose cytomegalovirus status using the catalog of TCR beta chain sequences. V and J gene assignment, in a later analysis, came from comparing TCR nucleotide sequences with IMGT/GENE-DB human TR gene sequences. The TCRdist pipeline was used in a later analysis to assign CDR3 sequences and most-parsimonious VDJ recombination scenarios. In a later analysis, each TCR beta chain was defined by its CDR3 amino acid sequence together with its V-gene family, and reads lacking a unique V-gene family were excluded. A later analysis removed several hundred highly shared, low-generation-probability nucleotide sequences to deal with suspected cross-contamination and a sequencing artifact. A later analysis calculated a clonal expansion index for each public chain from normalized within-repertoire ranks of inferred template counts. Generation probabilities in a later analysis came from a VDJ recombination model fitted to out-of-frame rearrangements, and those results were checked against IGoR. In a later analysis, TCR-TCR, TCR-HLA and TCR-CMV co-occurrence was scored with hypergeometric tests, and a repertoire-size bias correction was applied to TCR pairs. False discovery rates were estimated in a later analysis by permuting HLA or CMV assignments 20 times. In a later analysis, co-occurring TCRs were grouped using DBSCAN, and TCRdist sequence similarity was added for clustering within HLA-allele-positive subsets. Repertoires with fewer than 30,000 or more than 120,000 public chains, plus five repertoires with anomalous nucleotide sharing, were excluded from co-occurrence clustering. TCRdb re-hosts the immuneACCESS table, in-frame sequences only. Its copies lack some clones; in the studies checked, an unresolved V gene accounts for under half of them, and the cause for the rest is not known. V and J calls and clone size are as listed in that table; D and trimming were resolved from the DNA. The table for this sample shows 74,000 or so clones. About 1.5% of the sample comes from the top ten.

On this clone: Which antigen it targets is not known.

In total, roughly 710 healthy bone marrow donors made up the cohort. Cohort members were all nominally healthy when sampled, although unrecorded immune exposures were likely present. The donor was CMV seronegative and was included in the group of 352 seronegative cohort members. A peripheral blood sample was collected from each donor, and TCR beta sequencing was performed on peripheral blood mononuclear cells. The Qiagen DNeasy Blood Extraction Kit was used to extract genomic DNA from the blood cell samples. The CDR1 and CDR2 encoded by the germline V gene are MDHEN and SYDVKM. The germline V end is reduced by 9 bases and the J end by 5 bases; junction bases left unmatched: 14. The cysteine opens and the phenylalanine closes a CDR3 of 15 amino acids. Of all the DNA, just the CDR3 is kept, 45 bases in frame from base 1.

Sequencing was done on a sample of PBMCs. The V and J genes are TRBV28 and TRBJ2-3; TRBD1 aligns with 7 central bases. The receptor was isolated from a woman aged 55-70 years in good health and CMV-seronegative. CDR3 reads: CASNARATGEDTQYF. The nucleotide sequence reads as follows: TGTGCCAGTAACGCACGGGCCACAGGGGAAGATACGCAGTATTTT. When the CDR3 is completed using the reference TRBV28 and TRBJ2-3 genes on either side, the full variable domain is DVKVTQSSRYLVKRTGEKVFLECVQDMDHENMFWYRQDPGLGLRLIYFSYDVKMKEKGDIPEGYSVSREKKERFSLILESASTNQTSMYLCASNARATGEDTQYFGPGTRLTVL.